These T cell receptor beta chains were read from a single sample in a study of T-cell reconstitution after alpha-beta-depleted transplantation in children. TCRdb analysed the PCR reads with MiXCR anew, one entry per CDR3 protein. The sample lists 700,000 or so distinct CDR3 sequences, 13% seen once, with 0.65% to 0.9% in the top ten. This material consisted of PBMCs, taken before TCRalphabeta/CD19-depleted stem cell transplant. The receptor source for this set is a girl between 2 and 10 years old with congenital amegakaryocytic thrombocytopenia, due to receive a stem cell transplant. CDR3s include the opening cysteine and the closing phenylalanine or tryptophan. A D gene is named only where the DNA matches it firmly. The size field is filled for only some rows; it gives once, few, many or a size class.

cdr3_nt cdr3_aa v_call d_call j_call clone_size
TGTGCCAGCAGCTTATCGTCCGGGCAGTACTTC CASSLSSGQYF TRBV11-2 - TRBJ2-7 many
TGTGCCAGCGGACGGTTGGGACAGGGGGGGAGAAATGAGCAGTTCTTC CASGRLGQGGRNEQFF TRBV28 TRBD1 TRBJ2-1 -
TGTGCCAGCAGATATGACAGGGGGCGCGGGGAGAATCAGCCCCAGCATTTT CASRYDRGRGENQPQHF TRBV5-6 TRBD1 TRBJ1-5 many
TGCAGTGCTAGAGCAGCGGGTTCCTACGAGCAGTACTTC CSARAAGSYEQYF TRBV20-1 - TRBJ2-7 -
TGTGCCAGCAGTTTAGGGTTTAGTACGCAGTATTTT CASSLGFSTQYF TRBV12-3/TRBV12-4 - TRBJ2-3 many
TGTGCCACAAATGGCGGCGGGTCAGCCTACAATGAGCAGTTCTTC CATNGGGSAYNEQFF TRBV10-3 - TRBJ2-1 many
TGTGCCAGAGGTCCCACTGAAGCTTTCTTT CARGPTEAFF TRBV2 - TRBJ1-1 many
TGCGCCAGTAGGGACAACTCCTACGAGCAGTACTTC CASRDNSYEQYF TRBV5-1 - TRBJ2-7 -
TGTGCCAGCAGCTTAGTCCAATGGGGCGGGAGAACCCACCTTTCGGAGACCCAGTACTTC CASSLVQWGGRTHLSETQYF TRBV7-6 TRBD2 TRBJ2-5 few
TGTGCCAGCAGTACCACTACCGACGGTAACCTAGAGACCCAGTACTTC CASSTTTDGNLETQYF TRBV2 - TRBJ2-5 few
TGTGCCAGCAGCTCAGCAGGGGGCTTCTACAATGAGCAGTTCTTC CASSSAGGFYNEQFF TRBV11-2 TRBD1 TRBJ2-1 -
TGTGCCAGCAGCGGGGGGACTCCCAATTTTGGGGAGCTGTTTTTT CASSGGTPNFGELFF TRBV12-3/TRBV12-4 TRBD2 TRBJ2-2 many
TGTGCCACCAGCAGAGATTCGGTAGCCAAAAACATTCAGTACTTC CATSRDSVAKNIQYF TRBV15 - TRBJ2-4 -
TGCAGCGTTGCGCAAGCCGGCACAGATACGCAGTATTTT CSVAQAGTDTQYF TRBV29-1 - TRBJ2-3 few
TGCGCCAGCAAAATTACCGGGACAGGGTACGTAGGCGCTGAAGCTTTCTTT CASKITGTGYVGAEAFF TRBV5-1 TRBD1 TRBJ1-1 few
TGTGCCAGCAGCCAAGGCAAATATCAGCCCCAGCATTTT CASSQGKYQPQHF TRBV3-1 - TRBJ1-5 few
TGCGCCAGCAGCCACAATCTGGCCCAGAGCTCCTACGAGCAGTACTTC CASSHNLAQSSYEQYF TRBV4-1 - TRBJ2-7 few
TGTGCCAGCAGTGAAGCTCCCTTGACAAACTATGGCTACACCTTC CASSEAPLTNYGYTF TRBV2 - TRBJ1-2 -
TGTGCCAGCTCACCGATCCAGGGAGGGGGCTACACCTTC CASSPIQGGGYTF TRBV18 - TRBJ1-2 many
TGTGCCAGCAGCCTTAAGAGGGGTTTTGAAGCTTTCTTT CASSLKRGFEAFF TRBV7-8 - TRBJ1-1 -
TGTGCCAGCAGCCCTTGGGGGACTCTGCGCGAGCAGTACTTC CASSPWGTLREQYF TRBV27 - TRBJ2-7 few
TGTGCCAGCAGTCCCCAGAGGGCGGGTAGCTCCTACGAGCAGTACTTC CASSPQRAGSSYEQYF TRBV25-1 - TRBJ2-7 -
TGCAGTGCTAGAGATTGGAAGTACTACAATGAGCAGTTCTTC CSARDWKYYNEQFF TRBV20-1 - TRBJ2-1 few
TGTGCCAGCAGTTTCGATCTAGCTGGAGATACGCAGTATTTT CASSFDLAGDTQYF TRBV28 - TRBJ2-3 -
TGTGCCATCAGTGAAGGGTGGGTTTCCTACAATGAGCAGTTCTTC CAISEGWVSYNEQFF TRBV10-3 - TRBJ2-1 many
TGTGCCAGCAGCCGACCCTGGGACAGGGAAGATTCACCCCTCCACTTT CASSRPWDREDSPLHF TRBV7-9 TRBD1 TRBJ1-6 -
TGTGCCAGCTCACCAGGCCTAGCATCCGGAGAGACCCAGTACTTC CASSPGLASGETQYF TRBV18 - TRBJ2-5 -
TGTGCCAGCATCCCACGGCCCCAACTAGCGGGAGAGGCATGCACAGATACGCAGTATTTT CASIPRPQLAGEACTDTQYF TRBV21-1 - TRBJ2-3 few
TGTGCCATCAGAACGGATCTAGCTCAAGAGACCCAGTACTTC CAIRTDLAQETQYF TRBV10-3 - TRBJ2-5 many
TGTGCCCCACGAGAGTGGCGCGGGAACAATGAGCAGTTCTTC CAPREWRGNNEQFF TRBV2 - TRBJ2-1 many
TGCAGTGCTAGAGAGGGTGTTTCCGGCGAGCAGTACTTC CSAREGVSGEQYF TRBV20-1 - TRBJ2-7 -
TGCGCCAGCAGCTTAAACACTCAGGGGGCCTACAATGAGCAGTTCTTC CASSLNTQGAYNEQFF TRBV5-1 TRBD1 TRBJ2-1 many
TGTGCCAGCAGCCAAGTCCGGGTCCGCTCTAGCGGGAACACAGATACGCAGTATTTT CASSQVRVRSSGNTDTQYF TRBV3-1 TRBD2 TRBJ2-3 few
TGTGCCAGCAGTTATAAAGCGGAGATCACAGATACGCAGTATTTT CASSYKAEITDTQYF TRBV28 - TRBJ2-3 few
TGCGCCAGCAGCTTGCCCGAATCCACCCCTGCAGGCTACGAGCAGTACTTC CASSLPESTPAGYEQYF TRBV5-1 - TRBJ2-7 -
TGTGCCAGCAGTTCACCCGGGACTAGCGCATCCTACGAGCAGTACTTC CASSSPGTSASYEQYF TRBV12-3/TRBV12-4 TRBD2 TRBJ2-7 many
TGTGCCAGCATAATCACTAGCGGCCCCTACGAGCAGTACTTC CASIITSGPYEQYF TRBV7-2 TRBD2 TRBJ2-7 many
TGTGCCAGCAGTTTATTGGAGCCCTTGGGGCCTTACGAGCAGTACTTC CASSLLEPLGPYEQYF TRBV27 - TRBJ2-7 few
TGCAGTGCTAGTTATTTGAGCTACGAGCAGTACTTC CSASYLSYEQYF TRBV20-1 - TRBJ2-7 many
TGTGCCAGCAGCTTAGGACTAGCGGGAAGCTCCTACAATGAGCAGTTCTTC CASSLGLAGSSYNEQFF TRBV5-1 TRBD2 TRBJ2-1 many
TGCGCCAGCGCGCCCCAGGCCTCCTACGAGCAGTACTTC CASAPQASYEQYF TRBV5-1 - TRBJ2-7 many
TGCGCCAGCAGCTTGGGGACTAGCGGGATCTACAATGAGCAGTTCTTC CASSLGTSGIYNEQFF TRBV5-1 TRBD2 TRBJ2-1 many
TGCAGCGTTGGGGGAACAGGGAATAACTATGGCTACACCTTC CSVGGTGNNYGYTF TRBV29-1 - TRBJ1-2 few
TGTGCCAGCAGTCCTGGGTGGAACACTGAAGCTTTCTTT CASSPGWNTEAFF TRBV12-3/TRBV12-4 - TRBJ1-1 many
TGTGCCAGCAGTAGGGCGTGGAGCTCCTACAATGAGCAGTTCTTC CASSRAWSSYNEQFF TRBV25-1 - TRBJ2-1 -
TGTGCCAGCAGCTTTACCGGTACCGACAATGAGCAGTTCTTC CASSFTGTDNEQFF TRBV7-9 - TRBJ2-1 many
TGTGCCAGCAGTCCGGGAGAACTCCCCTACAATGAGCAGTTCTTC CASSPGELPYNEQFF TRBV27 - TRBJ2-1 -
TGTGCCAGCAGCTCCCTCATGCACACAGATACGCAGTATTTT CASSSLMHTDTQYF TRBV7-9 - TRBJ2-3 many
TGCAGCGTTGCAGTCACAGATACGCAGTATTTT CSVAVTDTQYF TRBV29-1 - TRBJ2-3 many
TGCAGCGCCGGAAGGGAGGGATACCCCTACAATGAGCAGTTCTTC CSAGREGYPYNEQFF TRBV29-1 TRBD2 TRBJ2-1 many
TGTGCCAGCAGCCTGGAAACGGGACTAGCGGGGTACAATGAGCAGTTCTTC CASSLETGLAGYNEQFF TRBV7-6 TRBD2 TRBJ2-1 -
TGTGCCACCCGAGAGAACCTTAATGAAAAACTGTTTTTT CATRENLNEKLFF TRBV12-3/TRBV12-4 - TRBJ1-4 few
TGCAGTGCTTATCCGGGACTAGCGGGAGGAACAGAACCCGAGCAGTACTTC CSAYPGLAGGTEPEQYF TRBV20-1 TRBD2 TRBJ2-7 few
TGCAGCGTTGATCGGGGGGGACAGGGGCTTGAAGCTTTCTTT CSVDRGGQGLEAFF TRBV29-1 TRBD1 TRBJ1-1 many
TGTGCCAGCGGGCCCTGGAGAGCGGGTTACAATGAGCAGTTCTTC CASGPWRAGYNEQFF TRBV28 - TRBJ2-1 few
TGTGCCAGCAGCGTAGATCAGGGACCAAACTACGAGCAGTACTTC CASSVDQGPNYEQYF TRBV9 - TRBJ2-7 few
TGCGCCAGCAGCCAAGGCATAGGACTAGCCAATGAGCAGTTCTTC CASSQGIGLANEQFF TRBV4-1 TRBD2 TRBJ2-1 many
TGCAGCGTTGACCCTCAGGGACTGAACAACAATGAGCAGTTCTTC CSVDPQGLNNNEQFF TRBV29-1 - TRBJ2-1 few
TGTGCCAGCAGCTTGCGGCTAGCGGGAGAAAGAGGGGCCGGGGAGCTGTTTTTT CASSLRLAGERGAGELFF TRBV5-5 TRBD2 TRBJ2-2 few